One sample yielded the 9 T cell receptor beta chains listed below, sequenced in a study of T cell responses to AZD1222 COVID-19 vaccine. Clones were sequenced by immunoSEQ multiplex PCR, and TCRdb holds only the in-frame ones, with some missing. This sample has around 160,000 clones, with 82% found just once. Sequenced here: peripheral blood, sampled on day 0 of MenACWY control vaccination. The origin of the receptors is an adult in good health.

CDR3 in DNA: TGCGCCAGCAGCTTTTCAGATCCGGCAGGATTCTATGGCTACACCTTC. This sequence encodes CASSFSDPAGFYGYTF. This chain links TRBV5-1 with TRBJ1-2, with D uncertain. V gave up 2 bases and J gave up 4 bases, with 18 bases separating them. The length of the CDR3 is 16 residues. Per the germline V gene, CDR1 is SGHRS and CDR2 is YFSETQ.

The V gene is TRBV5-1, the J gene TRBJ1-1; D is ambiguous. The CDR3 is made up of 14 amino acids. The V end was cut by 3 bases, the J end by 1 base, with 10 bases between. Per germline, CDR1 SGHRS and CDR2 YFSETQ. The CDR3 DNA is TGCGCCAGCAGCTCAAACCAGGAGAACACTGAAGCTTTCTTT. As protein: CASSSNQENTEAFF.

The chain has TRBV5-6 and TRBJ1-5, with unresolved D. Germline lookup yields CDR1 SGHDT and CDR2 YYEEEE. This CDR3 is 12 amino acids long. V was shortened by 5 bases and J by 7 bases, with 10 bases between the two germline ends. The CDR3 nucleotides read TGTGCCAGCAGTCGGGCTGACCAGCCCCAGCATTTT. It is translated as CASSRADQPQHF.

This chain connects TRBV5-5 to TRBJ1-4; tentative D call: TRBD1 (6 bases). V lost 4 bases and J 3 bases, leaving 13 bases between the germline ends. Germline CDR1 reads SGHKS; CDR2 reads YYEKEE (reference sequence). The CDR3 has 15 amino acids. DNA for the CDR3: TGTGCCAGCAGCCGGATAGGGGGGGCTAATGAAAAACTGTTTTTT. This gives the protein CASSRIGGANEKLFF.

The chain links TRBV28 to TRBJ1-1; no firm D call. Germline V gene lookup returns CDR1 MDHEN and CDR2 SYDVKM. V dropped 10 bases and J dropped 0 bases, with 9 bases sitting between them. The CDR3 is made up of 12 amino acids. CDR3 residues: CATLQMNTEAFF. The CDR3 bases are TGTGCCACCCTCCAAATGAACACTGAAGCTTTCTTT.

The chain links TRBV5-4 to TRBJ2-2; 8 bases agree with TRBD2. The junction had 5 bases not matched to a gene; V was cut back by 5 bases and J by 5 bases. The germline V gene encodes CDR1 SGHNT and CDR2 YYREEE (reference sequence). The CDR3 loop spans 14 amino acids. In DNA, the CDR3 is TGTGCCAGCAGTTTGACTAGCGAGACCGGGGAGCTGTTTTTT. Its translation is CASSLTSETGELFF.

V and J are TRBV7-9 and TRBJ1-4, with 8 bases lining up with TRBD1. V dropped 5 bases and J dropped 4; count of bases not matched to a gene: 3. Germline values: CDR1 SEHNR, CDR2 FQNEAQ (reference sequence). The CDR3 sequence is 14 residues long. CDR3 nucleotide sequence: TGTGCCAGCAGCGCGGACAGGGTTAATGAAAAACTGTTTTTT. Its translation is CASSADRVNEKLFF.

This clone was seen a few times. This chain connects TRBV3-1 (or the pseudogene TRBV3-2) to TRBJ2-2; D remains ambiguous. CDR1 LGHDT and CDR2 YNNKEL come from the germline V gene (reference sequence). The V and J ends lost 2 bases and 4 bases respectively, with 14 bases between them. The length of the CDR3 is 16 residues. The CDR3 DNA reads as TGTGCCAGCAGCCAATATGAGGAGCTCCGCACCGGGGAGCTGTTTTTT. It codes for CASSQYEELRTGELFF.

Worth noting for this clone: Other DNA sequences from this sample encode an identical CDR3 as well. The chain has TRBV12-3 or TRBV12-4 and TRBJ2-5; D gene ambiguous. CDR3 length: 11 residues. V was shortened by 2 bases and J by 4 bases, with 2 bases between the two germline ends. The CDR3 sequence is CASSLRETQYF. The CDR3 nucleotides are TGTGCCAGCAGTTTAAGAGAGACCCAGTACTTC.